Listed below are T cell receptor beta chains from one sample, sequenced in a study of regulatory T cells in long-lasting Graves disease. TCRdb re-called the multiplex PCR reads through MiXCR, storing one row per CDR3 protein. This sample has 420,000 or so distinct CDR3 sequences, with 16% found just once. This sample was also put to use in a study of T cells in Graves' hyperthyroidism and ophthalmopathy.

Specimen: peripheral blood mononuclear cells (PBMCs), collected at new diagnosis, from a patient treated with antithyroid drugs. All receptors derive from a woman aged 18-29 years with Graves disease. The CDR3 runs from the conserved cysteine through the conserved F or W.

v_call | cdr3_length | cdr3_aa
TRBV19 | 14 | CASSGSGRNNEQFF
TRBV7-9 | 15 | CASSLKASGPGELFF
TRBV12-3/TRBV12-4 | 16 | CASSPRGGSSNQPQHF
TRBV11-3 | 14 | CASSPGAREETQYF
TRBV3-1 | 15 | CASSQRTGTSYEQYF
TRBV9 | 14 | CASSGRVDDQPQHF
TRBV12-3/TRBV12-4 | 13 | CASKSTGSYEQYF
TRBV5-1 | 14 | CASSLGRENYEQYF
TRBV30 | 13 | CAWSGQGWTEAFF
TRBV9 | 16 | CASSVGRHLGTDTQYF
TRBV6-1 | 10 | CASMLFEQFF